This T cell receptor (beta chain) originates from a study of PD-L1 blockade in urothelial cancer. Study context: Individuals in the cohort had been given 0 to 3 earlier chemotherapy regimens. A median around 140,000 T cells were found in blood samples.

This clone was seen a handful of times. Here immunoSEQ multiplex PCR was the method, and the copy in TCRdb shows in-frame clones only, minus some. The sample has about 100,000 clones, approximately 90% seen once. Germline V gives CDR1 SGDLS, CDR2 YYNGEE. Trimming removed 4 bases from V and 3 bases from J, with 10 bases in between. The CDR3 totals 13 residues. This sample comprised PBMCs, obtained around atezolizumab (anti-PD-L1) treatment. The sequence was collected from a woman older than 75 with urothelial cancer. The V gene is TRBV9, the J gene TRBJ1-2; the D is unclear. The CDR3 coding sequence is TGTGCCAGCAGCATGGCTTTCCACTATGGCTACACCTTC. It specifies CASSMAFHYGYTF.